This TCR beta chain originates from a study of spatial heterogeneity in lung cancer. Germline V lookup: CDR1 SGDLS, CDR2 YYNGEE. The CDR3 spans 13 residues. V lost 4 bases to trimming and J lost 3 bases, with 11 bases between them. Each TCR cDNA molecule carried a unique molecular identifier. TCRdb processed the 5' RACE reads anew with MiXCR; each CDR3 protein has one entry. The repertoire holds more than 85,000 distinct CDR3 sequences, about 9.4% seen once, with 6.9% in the top ten. Many counts were recorded for this clonotype. Its cognate antigen is unknown. The study, taken as a whole, reports: Ubiquitous expanded tumor TCRs showed up in blood more at resection than follow-up.

The time point denotes: sample taken at primary tumor resection. TCRs were sequenced from unsorted whole RNA of tumor, nontumor lung or PBMC. The sample in question was PBMCs, obtained at surgery. The chain links TRBV9 to TRBJ2-7; no definite D call. The receptor was isolated from a male donor with early-stage non-small cell lung cancer. The CDR3 DNA sequence: TGTGCCAGCAGCTCCCAGGCCGGCTACGAGCAGTACTTC. Protein sequence: CASSSQAGYEQYF. The full variable domain, its missing parts supplied by reference TRBV9 and TRBJ2-7, is DSGVTQTPKHLITATGQRVTLRCSPRSGDLSVYWYQQSLDQGLQFLIQYYNGEERAKGNILERFSAQQFPDLHSELNLSSLELGDSALYFCASSSQAGYEQYFGPGTRLTVT.